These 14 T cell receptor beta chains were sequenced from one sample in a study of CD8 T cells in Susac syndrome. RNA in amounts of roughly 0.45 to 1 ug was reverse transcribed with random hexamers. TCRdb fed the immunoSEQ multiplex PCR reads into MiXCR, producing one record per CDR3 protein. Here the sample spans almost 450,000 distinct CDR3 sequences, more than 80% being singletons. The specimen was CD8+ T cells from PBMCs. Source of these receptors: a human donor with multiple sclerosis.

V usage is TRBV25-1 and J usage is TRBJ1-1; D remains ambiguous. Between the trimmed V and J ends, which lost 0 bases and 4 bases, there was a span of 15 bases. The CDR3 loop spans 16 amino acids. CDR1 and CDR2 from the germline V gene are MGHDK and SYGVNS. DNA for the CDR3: TGTGCCAGCAGTGAATACTTCGCAGCCGTGGGCACTGAAGCTTTCTTT. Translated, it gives CASSEYFAAVGTEAFF.

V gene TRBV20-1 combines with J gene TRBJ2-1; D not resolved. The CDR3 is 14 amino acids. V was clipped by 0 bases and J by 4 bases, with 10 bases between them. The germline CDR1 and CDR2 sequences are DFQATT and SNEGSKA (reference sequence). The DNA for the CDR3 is TGCAGTGCTAGAGATCGGACGGATTACAATGAGCAGTTCTTC. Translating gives CSARDRTDYNEQFF.

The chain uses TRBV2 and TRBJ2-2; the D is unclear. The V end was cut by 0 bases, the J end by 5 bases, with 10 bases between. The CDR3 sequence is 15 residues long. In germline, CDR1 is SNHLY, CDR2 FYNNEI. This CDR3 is CASSEAQLFTGELFF. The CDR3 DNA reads TGTGCCAGCAGTGAAGCGCAATTATTTACCGGGGAGCTGTTTTTT.

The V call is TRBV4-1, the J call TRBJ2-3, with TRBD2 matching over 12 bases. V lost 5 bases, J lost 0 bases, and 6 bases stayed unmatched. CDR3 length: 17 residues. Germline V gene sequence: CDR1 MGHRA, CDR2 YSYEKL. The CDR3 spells CASSTRLAGDSTDTQYF. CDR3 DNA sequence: TGCGCCAGCAGCACCCGACTAGCGGGAGATAGCACAGATACGCAGTATTTT.

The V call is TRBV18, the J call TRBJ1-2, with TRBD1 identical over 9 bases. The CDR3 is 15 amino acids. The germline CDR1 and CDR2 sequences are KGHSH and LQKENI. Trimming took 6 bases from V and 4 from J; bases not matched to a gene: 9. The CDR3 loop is CASSPTGGVGYGYTF. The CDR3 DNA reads TGTGCCAGCTCCCCGACAGGGGGTGTAGGCTATGGCTACACCTTC.

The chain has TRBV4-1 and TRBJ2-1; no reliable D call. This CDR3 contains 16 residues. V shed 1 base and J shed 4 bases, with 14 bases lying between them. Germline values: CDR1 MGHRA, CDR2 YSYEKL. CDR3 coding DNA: TGCGCCAGCAGCCAAGGGGGTGTAGGAATTTACAATGAGCAGTTCTTC. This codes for CASSQGGVGIYNEQFF.

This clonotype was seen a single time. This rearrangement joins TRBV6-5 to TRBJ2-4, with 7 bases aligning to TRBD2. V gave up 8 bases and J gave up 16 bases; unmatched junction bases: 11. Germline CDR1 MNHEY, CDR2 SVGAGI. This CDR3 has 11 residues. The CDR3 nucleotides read TGTGCCAGCTTAAGCGGGGAACTATTTTACTTC. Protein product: CASLSGELFYF.

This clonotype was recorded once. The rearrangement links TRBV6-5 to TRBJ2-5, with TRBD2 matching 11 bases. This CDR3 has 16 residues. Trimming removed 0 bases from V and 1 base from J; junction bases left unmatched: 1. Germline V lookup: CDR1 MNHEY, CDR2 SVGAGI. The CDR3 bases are TGTGCCAGCAGTTACTCCACTAGCGGGAGCCAAGAGACCCAGTACTTC. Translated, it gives CASSYSTSGSQETQYF.

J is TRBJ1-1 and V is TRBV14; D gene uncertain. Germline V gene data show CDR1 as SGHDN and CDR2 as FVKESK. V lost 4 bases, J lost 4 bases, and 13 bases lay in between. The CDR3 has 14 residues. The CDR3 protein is CASSPILKTTEAFF. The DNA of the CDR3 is TGTGCCAGCAGCCCAATACTTAAAACCACTGAAGCTTTCTTT.

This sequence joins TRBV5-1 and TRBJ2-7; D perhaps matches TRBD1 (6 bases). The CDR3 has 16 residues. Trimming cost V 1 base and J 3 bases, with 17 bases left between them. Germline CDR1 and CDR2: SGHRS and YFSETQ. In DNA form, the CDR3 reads TGCGCCAGCAGCTTGACAAACGGACAGAAGATCTACGAGCAGTACTTC. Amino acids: CASSLTNGQKIYEQYF.

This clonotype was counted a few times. CDR3 bases: TGTGCCAGCAGCCCGGACACAGATACGCAGTATTTT. Amino acids: CASSPDTDTQYF. The chain joins TRBV5-5 to TRBJ2-3, with no clear D. The CDR3 consists of 12 residues. The V end lost 4 bases, the J end lost 2 bases, and 5 bases lay between the germline ends. Per germline, CDR1 SGHKS and CDR2 YYEKEE (reference sequence).

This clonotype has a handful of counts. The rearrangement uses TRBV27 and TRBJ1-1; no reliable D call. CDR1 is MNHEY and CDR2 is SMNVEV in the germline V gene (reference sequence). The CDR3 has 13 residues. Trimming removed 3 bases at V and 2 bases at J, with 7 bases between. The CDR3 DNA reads TGTGCCAGCAGTTTTACAACCAACACTGAAGCTTTCTTT. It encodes CASSFTTNTEAFF.

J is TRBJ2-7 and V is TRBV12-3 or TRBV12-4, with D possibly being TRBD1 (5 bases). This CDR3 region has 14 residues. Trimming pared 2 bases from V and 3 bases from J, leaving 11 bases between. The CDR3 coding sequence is TGTGCCAGCAGTTTACCGGGCAGGGACTACGAGCAGTACTTC. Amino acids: CASSLPGRDYEQYF.

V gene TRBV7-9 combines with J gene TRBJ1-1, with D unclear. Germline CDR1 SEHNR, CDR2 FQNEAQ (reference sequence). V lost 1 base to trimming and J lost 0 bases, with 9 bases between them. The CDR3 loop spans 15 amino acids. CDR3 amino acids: CASSLVAGVNTEAFF. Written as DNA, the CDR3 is TGTGCCAGCAGCTTAGTGGCAGGCGTGAACACTGAAGCTTTCTTT.